The 18 T cell receptor beta chains presented below share a single source sample, sequenced in a study of graft-versus-host responses after intestinal transplantation. Generated by immunoSEQ multiplex PCR, the TCRdb table keeps only in-frame clones and is missing some. The table shows 6,500 to 10,000 clones, with about 32% occurring only once. The specimen comprised alloreactive CD4+ T cells from a mixed lymphocyte reaction culture, sampled before intestinal transplant. Subset defined: CFSE-low proliferating T cells sorted from approximately 6-day pre-transplant mixed lymphocyte reaction (GvH or HvG direction). These receptors were collected from a human patient who received an intestinal transplant.

This clone was counted a few times. The chain joins TRBV2 to TRBJ1-5, with no clear D. Trimming took 3 bases from V and 6 from J, leaving 9 bases between them. The CDR3 extends over 13 amino acids. Per germline, CDR1 SNHLY and CDR2 FYNNEI. As DNA, the CDR3 is TGTGCCAGCAGTGACAGGTACAGTCAGCCCCAGCATTTT. Residues: CASSDRYSQPQHF.

Written as DNA, the CDR3 is TGTGCGAGTACAATCGGGGGTAGCGGACTTTCCTACGAGCAGTACTTC. Its protein is CASTIGGSGLSYEQYF. This rearrangement joins TRBV28 to TRBJ2-7; a weak D match, TRBD2 (6 bases). The CDR3 has 16 residues. CDR1 and CDR2 from the germline V gene are MDHEN and SYDVKM.

In this sample, this clone turned up a few times. The chain carries TRBV7-9 and TRBJ2-3, with D hard to call. The CDR3 consists of 13 residues. Germline assignment: CDR1 SEHNR and CDR2 FQNEAQ (reference sequence). Trimming removed 6 bases from V and 4 bases from J, with 11 bases in between. For the CDR3, the DNA is TGTGCCAGCAGTCAGAATAGCCCAGATACGCAGTATTTT. The encoded protein is CASSQNSPDTQYF.

This clone showed up just a few times. The J gene is TRBJ2-2, the V gene TRBV4-1, with D perhaps TRBD2 (6 bases). CDR3 length: 17 amino acids. Between the trimmed V and J ends, which lost 4 bases and 3 bases, there was a span of 18 bases. Germline V lookup: CDR1 MGHRA, CDR2 YSYEKL. Here the CDR3 reads CASSRSGFSGDTGELFF. CDR3 coding DNA: TGCGCCAGCAGCCGCAGTGGGTTCTCGGGGGACACCGGGGAGCTGTTTTTT.

CDR3 in amino acids: CASSPLLTYEQYF. Here the CDR3 DNA reads TGTGCCAGCTCACCACTTTTAACCTACGAGCAGTACTTC. V and J are TRBV18 and TRBJ2-7; D not certain. The CDR3 loop spans 13 amino acids. Per germline, CDR1 KGHSH and CDR2 LQKENI. Trimming stripped 1 base from V and 2 bases from J, with 6 bases between.

The chain couples TRBV6-1 to TRBJ1-2; perhaps TRBD1 as D (6 bases). V was shortened by 2 bases and J by 7 bases, with 14 bases between the two germline ends. The CDR3 is 14 amino acids. Germline CDR1 MNHNS, CDR2 SASEGT. The DNA for the CDR3 is TGTGCCAGCAGTGAAAGCCAGGGGATGGGTGGCTACACCTTC. It specifies CASSESQGMGGYTF.

V gene TRBV6-1 combines with J gene TRBJ2-7; 11 bases line up with TRBD2. CDR3 length: 13 residues. The germline CDR1 and CDR2 sequences are MNHNS and SASEGT. V lost 6 bases, J lost 7 bases, and 5 bases stayed unmatched. The CDR3 sequence is CASRGSGRGEQYF. The CDR3 DNA is TGTGCCAGCAGGGGTAGCGGGAGGGGTGAGCAGTACTTC.

By share of the sample, this clone is medium-sized. The chain uses TRBV5-1 and TRBJ2-5; the match to TRBD1 covers 7 bases. Unmatched junction bases numbered 1, after V lost 0 bases and J lost 2 bases. The length of the CDR3 is 14 residues. The germline gives CDR1 SGHRS, CDR2 YFSETQ. CDR3 DNA: TGCGCCAGCAGCTTGGTGACAGGGCAAGAGACCCAGTACTTC. As protein: CASSLVTGQETQYF.

This clone came up a few times. CDR3 DNA: TGTGCCACCCGGGGAGCGAATAACTACGAGCAGTACTTC. This sequence encodes CATRGANNYEQYF. J is TRBJ2-7 and V is TRBV27; a weak D match, TRBD2 (5 bases). CDR1 and CDR2 from the germline V gene are MNHEY and SMNVEV (reference sequence). The CDR3 has 13 amino acids. V was trimmed by 10 bases and J by 3 bases, leaving 16 bases between them.

The gene calls are TRBV5-1 and TRBJ2-2; D gene uncertain. CDR1 is SGHRS, CDR2 YFSETQ, per germline. Trimming removed 2 bases at V and 5 bases at J, with 10 bases between. The CDR3 spans 14 residues. CDR3 nucleotides: TGCGCCAGCAGCTTCCCCAGGATAACCGGGGAGCTGTTTTTT. This translates into CASSFPRITGELFF.

By share of the sample, this clone is medium-sized. The V call is TRBV5-1, the J call TRBJ2-7; the match to TRBD2 covers 8 bases. The CDR3 is 14 amino acids. Germline-derived CDR1 and CDR2 are SGHRS and YFSETQ. The V gene end was trimmed by 2 bases and the J gene end by 6 bases; junction bases not matched to a gene: 7. The CDR3 is CASSLAGAPAEQYF. The CDR3 region has the DNA TGCGCCAGCAGCTTAGCGGGGGCGCCCGCCGAGCAGTACTTC.

This clone has more than one count but fewer than ten. J is TRBJ2-7 and V is TRBV20-1, with 8 bases aligning to TRBD2. V was pared by 6 bases and J by 3 bases, with 1 base of the junction left unmatched. CDR1 is DFQATT, CDR2 SNEGSKA, per germline (reference sequence). CDR3 length: 11 amino acids. CDR3: CSAGRDYEQYF. CDR3 sequence (DNA): TGCAGTGCCGGGAGGGACTACGAGCAGTACTTC.

This rearrangement joins TRBV5-4 to TRBJ1-2, with 7 bases that match TRBD1. Germline V CDR1 and CDR2: SGHNT, YYREEE (reference sequence). Unmatched junction bases numbered 4, after V lost 4 bases and J lost 4 bases. This CDR3 has 13 amino acids. The CDR3 DNA reads TGTGCCAGCAGCCAAACAGGGGTCTATGGCTACACCTTC. It yields the protein CASSQTGVYGYTF.

This clone was counted only a few times. The genes are TRBV5-1 and TRBJ2-7; TRBD2 aligns across 7 bases. Per germline, CDR1 SGHRS and CDR2 YFSETQ. Losses at the gene ends were 2 bases for V and 1 base for J; bases not matched to a gene: 6. The CDR3 sequence is 15 residues long. The CDR3 coding sequence is TGCGCCAGCAGCTTCTCTAGCGGTCCTTCCTACGAGCAGTACTTC. Amino acids: CASSFSSGPSYEQYF. Full variable domain (rest looked up from reference TRBV5-1 and TRBJ2-7): KAGVTQTPRYLIKTRGQQVTLSCSPISGHRSVSWYQQTPGQGLQFLFEYFSETQRNKGNFPGRFSGRQFSNSRSEMNVSTLELGDSALYLCASSFSSGPSYEQYFGPGTRLTVT.

This clone was seen more than once but under ten times. V and J are TRBV28 and TRBJ2-3; 9 nucleotides line up with TRBD2. The CDR3 has 14 residues. Germline V lookup: CDR1 MDHEN, CDR2 SYDVKM. V was clipped by 2 bases and J by 6 bases; unmatched bases: 3. The CDR3, as DNA: TGTGCCAGCAGTTTACGCGGGAGGGTGGATACGCAGTATTTT. This codes for CASSLRGRVDTQYF.

The chain has TRBV14 and TRBJ1-2; 7 bases map to TRBD1. This CDR3 has 15 residues. The V segment lost 4 bases and the J segment 7 bases; nucleotides outside the gene matches: 12. Germline V gene lookup returns CDR1 SGHDN and CDR2 FVKESK. Here the CDR3 reads CASSPGTALVGGYTF. CDR3 nucleotide sequence: TGTGCCAGCAGCCCTGGGACAGCGCTTGTGGGTGGCTACACCTTC.

The rearrangement uses TRBV7-9 and TRBJ2-5; D may be TRBD2 (6 bases). The germline V and J ends were trimmed by 5 bases and 4 bases, with 11 bases remaining between them. The CDR3 covers 13 residues. Germline CDR1 reads SEHNR; CDR2 reads FQNEAQ (reference sequence). This CDR3 is CASSPNGRETQYF. As DNA, the CDR3 is TGTGCCAGCAGCCCGAACGGGAGAGAGACCCAGTACTTC.

This chain uses TRBV4-2 with TRBJ2-6, with a tentative D call TRBD1 (5 bases). The germline V and J ends were trimmed by 0 bases and 5 bases, with 17 bases remaining between them. This CDR3 spans 18 amino acids. Germline values: CDR1 LGHNA, CDR2 YNFKEQ. The CDR3 nucleotides read TGTGCCAGCAGCCAAGAGCCCCAGGGCCCTGTTAGGGCCAACGTCCTGACTTTC. Its translation: CASSQEPQGPVRANVLTF.